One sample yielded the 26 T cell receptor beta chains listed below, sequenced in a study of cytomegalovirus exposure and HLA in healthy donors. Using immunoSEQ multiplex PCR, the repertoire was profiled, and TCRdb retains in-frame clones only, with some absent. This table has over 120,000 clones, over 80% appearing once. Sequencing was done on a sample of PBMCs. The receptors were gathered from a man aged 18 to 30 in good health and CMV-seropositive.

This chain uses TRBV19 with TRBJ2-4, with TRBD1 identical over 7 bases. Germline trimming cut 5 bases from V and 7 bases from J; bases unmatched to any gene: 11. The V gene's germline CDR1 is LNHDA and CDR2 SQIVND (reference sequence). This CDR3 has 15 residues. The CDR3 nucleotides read TGTGCCAGTAGTTCCGCACAGGGGAGAGGGAACATTCAGTACTTC. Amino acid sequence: CASSSAQGRGNIQYF. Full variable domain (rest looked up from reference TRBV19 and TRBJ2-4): DGGITQSPKYLFRKEGQNVTLSCEQNLNHDAMYWYRQDPGQGLRLIYYSQIVNDFQKGDIAEGYSVSREKKESFPLTVTSAQKNPTAFYLCASSSAQGRGNIQYFGAGTRLSVL.

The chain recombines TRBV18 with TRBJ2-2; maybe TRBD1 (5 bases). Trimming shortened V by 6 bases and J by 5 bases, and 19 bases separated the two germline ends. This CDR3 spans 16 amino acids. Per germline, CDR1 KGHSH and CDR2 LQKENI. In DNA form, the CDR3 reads TGTGCCAGCTCCCGAGAACTGACAGTAGAGACCGGGGAGCTGTTTTTT. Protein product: CASSRELTVETGELFF.

The CDR3 region has the DNA TGTGCCAGCAGGGGGTGGGGACTGGACTCCTACGAGCAGTACTTC. Translation gives CASRGWGLDSYEQYF. The chain uses TRBV6-5 and TRBJ2-7, with D possibly being TRBD2 (6 bases). This CDR3 has 15 amino acids. Trimming cost V 6 bases and J 0 bases, with 15 bases left between them. Germline-derived CDR1 and CDR2 are MNHEY and SVGAGI.

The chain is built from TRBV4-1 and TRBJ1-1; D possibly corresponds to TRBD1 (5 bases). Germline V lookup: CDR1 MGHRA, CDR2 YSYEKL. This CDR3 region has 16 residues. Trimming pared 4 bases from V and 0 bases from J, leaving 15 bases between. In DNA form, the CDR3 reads TGCGCCAGCAGCCGGAGCGGGGCAGGGATGAACACTGAAGCTTTCTTT. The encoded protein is CASSRSGAGMNTEAFF.

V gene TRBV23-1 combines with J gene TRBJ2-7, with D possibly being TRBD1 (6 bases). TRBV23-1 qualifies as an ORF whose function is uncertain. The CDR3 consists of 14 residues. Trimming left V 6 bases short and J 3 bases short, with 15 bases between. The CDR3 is CASSQGTLIYEQYF. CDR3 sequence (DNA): TGCGCCAGCAGCCAGGGGACCCTGATCTACGAGCAGTACTTC.

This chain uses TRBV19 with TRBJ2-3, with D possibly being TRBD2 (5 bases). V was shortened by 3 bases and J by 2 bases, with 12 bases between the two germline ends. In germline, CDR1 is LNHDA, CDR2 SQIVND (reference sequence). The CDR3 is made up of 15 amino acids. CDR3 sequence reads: CASSIASRFTDTQYF. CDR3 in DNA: TGTGCCAGTAGTATCGCTAGCAGATTCACAGATACGCAGTATTTT.

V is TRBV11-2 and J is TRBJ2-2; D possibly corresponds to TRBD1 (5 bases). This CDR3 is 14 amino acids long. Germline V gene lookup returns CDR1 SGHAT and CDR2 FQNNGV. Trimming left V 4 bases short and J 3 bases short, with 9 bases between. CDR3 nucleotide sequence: TGTGCCAGCAGCTACACAGGCTACACCGGGGAGCTGTTTTTT. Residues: CASSYTGYTGELFF.

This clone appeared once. The CDR3 spells CASNKGQPTNEQFF. In nucleotides, the CDR3 is TGTGCCAGCAACAAGGGACAGCCCACCAATGAGCAGTTCTTC. This chain joins TRBV9 and TRBJ2-1, with 7 bases fitting TRBD1. V was pared by 6 bases and J by 6 bases, with 9 bases of the junction left unmatched. The CDR3 consists of 14 residues. CDR1 SGDLS and CDR2 YYNGEE come from the germline V gene. The full variable domain, in which reference TRBV9 and TRBJ2-1 provide the parts outside the CDR3, is DSGVTQTPKHLITATGQRVTLRCSPRSGDLSVYWYQQSLDQGLQFLIQYYNGEERAKGNILERFSAQQFPDLHSELNLSSLELGDSALYFCASNKGQPTNEQFFGPGTRLTVL.

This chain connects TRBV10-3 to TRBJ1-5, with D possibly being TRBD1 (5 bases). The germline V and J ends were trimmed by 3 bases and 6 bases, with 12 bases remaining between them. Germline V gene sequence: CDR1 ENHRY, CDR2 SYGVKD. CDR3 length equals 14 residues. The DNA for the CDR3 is TGTGCCATCAGTGATGTACCGGGGGGTCAGCCCCAGCATTTT. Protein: CAISDVPGGQPQHF.

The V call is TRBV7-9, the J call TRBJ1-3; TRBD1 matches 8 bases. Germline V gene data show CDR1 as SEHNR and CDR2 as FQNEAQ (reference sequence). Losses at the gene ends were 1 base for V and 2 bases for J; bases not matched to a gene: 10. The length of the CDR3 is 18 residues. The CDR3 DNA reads TGTGCCAGCAGCTTAGGGTTACGGACAGGGAATGCTGGAAACACCATATATTTT. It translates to CASSLGLRTGNAGNTIYF.

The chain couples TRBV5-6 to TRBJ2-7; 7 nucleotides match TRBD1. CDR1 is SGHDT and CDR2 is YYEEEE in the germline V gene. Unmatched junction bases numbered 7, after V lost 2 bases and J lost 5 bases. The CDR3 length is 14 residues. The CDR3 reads CASSLGDSLNEQYF. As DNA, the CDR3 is TGTGCCAGCAGCTTAGGGGACAGTCTAAACGAGCAGTACTTC. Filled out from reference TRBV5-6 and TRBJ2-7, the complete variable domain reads DAGVTQSPTHLIKTRGQQVTLRCSPKSGHDTVSWYQQALGQGPQFIFQYYEEEERQRGNFPDRFSGHQFPNYSSELNVNALLLGDSALYLCASSLGDSLNEQYFGPGTRLTVT.

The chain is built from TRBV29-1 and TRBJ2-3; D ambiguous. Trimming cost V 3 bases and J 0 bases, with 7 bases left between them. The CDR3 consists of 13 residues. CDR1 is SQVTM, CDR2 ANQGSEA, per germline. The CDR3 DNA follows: TGCAGCGTTGAGCACAGTAGCACAGATACGCAGTATTTT. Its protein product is CSVEHSSTDTQYF.

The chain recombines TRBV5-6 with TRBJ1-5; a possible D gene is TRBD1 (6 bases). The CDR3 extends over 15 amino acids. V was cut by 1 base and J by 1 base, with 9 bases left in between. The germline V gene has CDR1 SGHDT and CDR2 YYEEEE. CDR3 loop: CASSLLGASNQPQHF. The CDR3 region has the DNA TGTGCCAGCAGCTTGTTGGGGGCAAGCAATCAGCCCCAGCATTTT. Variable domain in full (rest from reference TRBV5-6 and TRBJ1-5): DAGVTQSPTHLIKTRGQQVTLRCSPKSGHDTVSWYQQALGQGPQFIFQYYEEEERQRGNFPDRFSGHQFPNYSSELNVNALLLGDSALYLCASSLLGASNQPQHFGDGTRLSIL.

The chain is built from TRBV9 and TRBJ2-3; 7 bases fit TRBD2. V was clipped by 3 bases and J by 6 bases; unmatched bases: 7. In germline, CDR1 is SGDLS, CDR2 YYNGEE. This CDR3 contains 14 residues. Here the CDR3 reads CASSASGARDTQYF. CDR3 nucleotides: TGTGCCAGCAGCGCGAGCGGGGCACGGGATACGCAGTATTTT. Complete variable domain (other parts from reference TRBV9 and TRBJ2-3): DSGVTQTPKHLITATGQRVTLRCSPRSGDLSVYWYQQSLDQGLQFLIQYYNGEERAKGNILERFSAQQFPDLHSELNLSSLELGDSALYFCASSASGARDTQYFGPGTRLTVL.

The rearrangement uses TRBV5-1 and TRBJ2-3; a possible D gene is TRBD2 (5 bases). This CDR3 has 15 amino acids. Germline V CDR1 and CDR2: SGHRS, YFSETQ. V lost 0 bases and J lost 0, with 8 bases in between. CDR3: CASSLAPGSTDTQYF. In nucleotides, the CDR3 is TGCGCCAGCAGCTTGGCCCCGGGAAGCACAGATACGCAGTATTTT.

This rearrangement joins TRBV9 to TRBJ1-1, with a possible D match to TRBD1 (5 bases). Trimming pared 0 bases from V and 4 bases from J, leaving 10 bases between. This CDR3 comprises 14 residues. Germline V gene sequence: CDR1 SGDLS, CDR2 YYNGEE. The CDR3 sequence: CASSVVPGPTEAFF. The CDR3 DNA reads TGTGCCAGCAGCGTAGTCCCAGGGCCCACTGAAGCTTTCTTT.

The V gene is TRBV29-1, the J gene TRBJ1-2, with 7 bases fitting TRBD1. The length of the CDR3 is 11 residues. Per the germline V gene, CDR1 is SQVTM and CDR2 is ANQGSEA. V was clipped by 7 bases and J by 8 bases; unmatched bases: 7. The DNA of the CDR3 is TGCAGCGCCGTGGAAGGGGGCGGCTACACCTTC. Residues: CSAVEGGGYTF.

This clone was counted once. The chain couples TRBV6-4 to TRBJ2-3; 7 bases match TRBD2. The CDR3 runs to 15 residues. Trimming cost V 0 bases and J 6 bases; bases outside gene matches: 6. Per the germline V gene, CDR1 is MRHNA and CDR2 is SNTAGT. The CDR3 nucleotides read TGTGCCAGCAGTGACTCGGCTAGCGGCCGGGATACGCAGTATTTT. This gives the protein CASSDSASGRDTQYF.

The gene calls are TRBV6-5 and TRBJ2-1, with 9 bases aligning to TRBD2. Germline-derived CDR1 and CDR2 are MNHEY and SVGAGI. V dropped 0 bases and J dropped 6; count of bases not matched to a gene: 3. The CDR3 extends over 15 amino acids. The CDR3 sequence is CASSYSLAGVNEQFF. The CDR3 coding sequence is TGTGCCAGCAGTTACTCGTTAGCGGGAGTCAATGAGCAGTTCTTC.

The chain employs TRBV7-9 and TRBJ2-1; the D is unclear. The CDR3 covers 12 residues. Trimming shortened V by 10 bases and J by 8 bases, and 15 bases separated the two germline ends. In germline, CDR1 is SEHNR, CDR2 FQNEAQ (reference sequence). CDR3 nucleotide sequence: TGTGCCATCTTAGGTAGTCGGGATGAGCAGTTCTTC. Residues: CAILGSRDEQFF.

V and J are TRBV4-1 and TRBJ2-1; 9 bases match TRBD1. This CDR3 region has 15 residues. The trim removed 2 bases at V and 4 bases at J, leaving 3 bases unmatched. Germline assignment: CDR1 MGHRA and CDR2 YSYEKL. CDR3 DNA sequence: TGCGCCAGCAGCCAAACAGGGGGCCTATACAATGAGCAGTTCTTC. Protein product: CASSQTGGLYNEQFF.

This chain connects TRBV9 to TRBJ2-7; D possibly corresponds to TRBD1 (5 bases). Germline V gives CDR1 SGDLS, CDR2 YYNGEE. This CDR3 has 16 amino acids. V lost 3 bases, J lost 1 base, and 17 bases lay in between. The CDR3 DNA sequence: TGTGCCAGCAGCGAGGGGCCTCAGCAGGGTTCCTACGAGCAGTACTTC. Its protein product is CASSEGPQQGSYEQYF.

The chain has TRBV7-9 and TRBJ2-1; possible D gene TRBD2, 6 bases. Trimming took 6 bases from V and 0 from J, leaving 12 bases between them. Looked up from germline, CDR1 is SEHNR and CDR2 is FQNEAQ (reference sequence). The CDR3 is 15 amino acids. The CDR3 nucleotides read TGTGCCAGCAGTAGCGGTAGGAGCTCCTACAATGAGCAGTTCTTC. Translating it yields CASSSGRSSYNEQFF.

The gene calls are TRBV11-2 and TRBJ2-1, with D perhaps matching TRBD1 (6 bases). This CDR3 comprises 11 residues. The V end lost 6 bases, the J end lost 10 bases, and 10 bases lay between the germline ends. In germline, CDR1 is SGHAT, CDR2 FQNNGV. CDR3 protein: CASRQGHEQFF. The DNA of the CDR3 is TGTGCCAGCAGACAGGGCCACGAGCAGTTCTTC.

In DNA, the CDR3 is TGTGCCAGCAGTCCACAGGGAATCGGCACCGGGGAGCTGTTTTTT. Translation gives CASSPQGIGTGELFF. The chain combines TRBV7-9 with TRBJ2-2; D perhaps matches TRBD1 (6 bases). The germline V gene encodes CDR1 SEHNR and CDR2 FQNEAQ (reference sequence). Trimming took 6 bases from V and 4 from J, leaving 15 bases between them. The length of the CDR3 is 15 residues.

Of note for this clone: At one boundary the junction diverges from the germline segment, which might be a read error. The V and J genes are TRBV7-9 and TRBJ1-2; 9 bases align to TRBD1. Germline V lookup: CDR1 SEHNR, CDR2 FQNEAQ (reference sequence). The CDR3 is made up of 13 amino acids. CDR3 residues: CASLDSGTGFFSF. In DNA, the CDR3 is TGTGCCAGCTTAGACTCCGGGACAGGGTTTTTCTCCTTC.